These 17 T cell receptor beta chains share one sample of origin, sequenced in a study of cytomegalovirus exposure and HLA in healthy donors. The PCR employed 60 Vbeta primers together with 13 Jbeta primers. TCRdb's copy holds only in-frame clones and misses some; the assay was immunoSEQ multiplex PCR. The data contain about 200,000 clones, about four fifths of them singletons. The specimen sequenced was PBMCs. Receptors were obtained from a woman in her forties or fifties in good health and CMV-seronegative.

The rearrangement links TRBV6-4 to TRBJ2-5; weak D call: TRBD1 (5 bases). The length of the CDR3 is 15 residues. V shed 6 bases and J shed 3 bases, with 17 bases lying between them. Germline assignment: CDR1 MRHNA and CDR2 SNTAGT. The DNA for the CDR3 is TGTGCCAGCAGGGGCAGGGTAATTAAGAAAGAGACCCAGTACTTC. Residues: CASRGRVIKKETQYF.

V gene TRBV2 combines with J gene TRBJ1-2, with D uncertain. Germline values: CDR1 SNHLY, CDR2 FYNNEI. The length of the CDR3 is 13 residues. V was shortened by 1 base and J by 7 bases, with 10 bases between the two germline ends. CDR3 sequence reads: CASSEDRLFGYTF. The CDR3 DNA is TGTGCCAGCAGTGAAGACCGACTCTTTGGCTACACCTTC.

This clone was counted a single time. Other DNA sequences in this specimen translate into the identical CDR3. The chain has TRBV5-1 and TRBJ2-3, with TRBD1 as a possible D gene (6 bases). The CDR3 length is 14 residues. V lost 0 bases, J lost 1 base, and 6 bases lay in between. CDR1 and CDR2 from the germline V gene are SGHRS and YFSETQ. As DNA, the CDR3 is TGCGCCAGCAGCTTGGCAGGGGGCACAGATACGCAGTATTTT. Protein product: CASSLAGGTDTQYF.

This rearrangement joins TRBV2 to TRBJ1-2; TRBD1 is a possible D gene (6 bases). The CDR3 is 14 amino acids. With 6 bases removed from V and 4 bases from J, the gap between germline ends came to 15 bases. Germline CDR1 reads SNHLY; CDR2 reads FYNNEI. Written as DNA, the CDR3 is TGTGCCAGCAGCGGGGACACCCGAGGCTATGGCTACACCTTC. Amino acid sequence: CASSGDTRGYGYTF.

This chain connects TRBV5-1 to TRBJ1-1, with 8 bases matching TRBD1. This CDR3 contains 13 residues. The V gene end was trimmed by 5 bases and the J gene end by 4 bases; junction bases not matched to a gene: 4. Germline V gene sequence: CDR1 SGHRS, CDR2 YFSETQ. The CDR3: CASRSGQGTEAFF. CDR3 bases: TGCGCCAGCAGGTCAGGACAGGGCACTGAAGCTTTCTTT.

This chain joins TRBV19 and TRBJ1-5; 8 bases are a match to TRBD1. Germline-derived CDR1 and CDR2 are LNHDA and SQIVND (reference sequence). V gave up 6 bases and J gave up 3 bases; unmatched junction bases: 4. CDR3 length equals 14 residues. Here the CDR3 DNA reads TGTGCCAGTAGGGACAGGGCGGTCAATCAGCCCCAGCATTTT. Encoded protein: CASRDRAVNQPQHF.

The rearrangement uses TRBV18 and TRBJ2-7; perhaps TRBD1 as D (6 bases). Germline V gene sequence: CDR1 KGHSH, CDR2 LQKENI. The CDR3 contains 15 residues. With 8 bases removed from V and 0 bases from J, the gap between germline ends came to 17 bases. The CDR3 DNA follows: TGTGCCAGCGCTACGGGCCGCAGGGGCTCCTACGAGCAGTACTTC. It is translated as CASATGRRGSYEQYF.

The rearrangement links TRBV25-1 to TRBJ1-4; D unresolved. V shed 7 bases and J shed 8 bases, with 17 bases lying between them. CDR3 length: 14 amino acids. Looked up from germline, CDR1 is MGHDK and CDR2 is SYGVNS. The CDR3 DNA is TGTGCCAGCAAGCGTGAGGTAGCGGGAGAAAAACTGTTTTTT. This gives the protein CASKREVAGEKLFF.

This clone turned up a few times. Other DNA sequences in the sample encode the same CDR3. V gene TRBV28 combines with J gene TRBJ2-7; 7 bases are a match to TRBD1. With 3 bases clipped from V and 1 base from J, the junction kept 3 bases outside the gene matches. Germline CDR1 and CDR2: MDHEN and SYDVKM. The CDR3 runs 14 residues. The CDR3 is CASSFGTASYEQYF. CDR3 nucleotides: TGTGCCAGCAGTTTCGGGACAGCTTCCTACGAGCAGTACTTC.

The V gene is TRBV27, the J gene TRBJ2-1; maybe TRBD2 (6 bases). Germline values: CDR1 MNHEY, CDR2 SMNVEV (reference sequence). The CDR3 has 16 residues. V was shortened by 3 bases and J by 4 bases, with 16 bases between the two germline ends. CDR3 region: CASSFGGGGFYNEQFF. Here the CDR3 DNA reads TGTGCCAGCAGTTTTGGGGGTGGGGGGTTTTACAATGAGCAGTTCTTC.

A note on this clone: A read error may explain this, as a much larger clone is one base away. This chain connects TRBV28 to TRBJ1-5; no definite D call. Trimming left V 5 bases short and J 1 base short, with 3 bases between. The CDR3 runs 12 residues. CDR1 is MDHEN and CDR2 is SYDVKM in the germline V gene. This chain's CDR3 is CASSPSNQPQHF. The CDR3 coding sequence is TGTGCCAGCAGTCCGAGCAATCAGCCCCAGCATTTT.

The chain has TRBV6-6 and TRBJ1-2; tentative D call: TRBD1 (6 bases). V was clipped by 10 bases and J by 2 bases, with 17 bases between them. This CDR3 is built from 14 residues. Germline lookup yields CDR1 MNHNY and CDR2 SVGAGI (reference sequence). CDR3 residues: CANSEGGQNYGYTF. DNA of the CDR3: TGTGCCAATTCAGAGGGGGGGCAGAACTATGGCTACACCTTC.

In its sample, this clone was seen once. DNA of the CDR3: TGTGCCAGCAGCTCGACAGATACGCAGTATTTT. As protein: CASSSTDTQYF. This rearrangement joins TRBV7-9 to TRBJ2-3; D is undetermined. This CDR3 contains 11 residues. V was cut by 4 bases and J by 3 bases, with 2 bases left in between. Germline CDR1 and CDR2: SEHNR and FQNEAQ (reference sequence).

The rearrangement joins TRBV28 to TRBJ2-7; D remains ambiguous. CDR1 is MDHEN, CDR2 SYDVKM, per germline. This CDR3 has 12 residues. V lost 4 bases, J lost 7 bases, and 11 bases lay in between. The CDR3 loop is CASSSDKREQYF. The CDR3 nucleotides read TGTGCCAGCAGTTCTGATAAACGGGAGCAGTACTTC.

The CDR3 DNA follows: TGCGCCAGCAGCCAAGGCCCAGCGGGCTCTTACTACGAGCAGTACTTC. This encodes CASSQGPAGSYYEQYF. The rearrangement uses TRBV4-1 and TRBJ2-7; perhaps TRBD2 as D (6 bases). V lost 1 base to trimming and J lost 3 bases, with 16 bases between them. The germline V gene has CDR1 MGHRA and CDR2 YSYEKL. This CDR3 is built from 16 residues.

The chain carries TRBV18 and TRBJ1-2; 10 positions match TRBD1. The CDR3 length is 15 residues. V lost 2 bases, J lost 8 bases, and 8 bases stayed unmatched. Looked up from germline, CDR1 is KGHSH and CDR2 is LQKENI. The CDR3: CASSPMTGGDGGYTF. The CDR3 coding sequence is TGTGCCAGCTCACCAATGACAGGGGGCGATGGAGGCTACACCTTC.

The chain is built from TRBV18 and TRBJ1-1; 12 nucleotides match TRBD1. The CDR3 has 16 residues. J lost 6 bases, V lost 4 bases, and 9 bases had no gene match. The V gene's germline CDR1 is KGHSH and CDR2 LQKENI. CDR3 nucleotides: TGTGCCAGCTCACTGGGACAGGGGGCGCGAGGTCCTGAAGCTTTCTTT. Translated: CASSLGQGARGPEAFF.